The present entry profiles one TCR beta chain with its context. The data belong to a study of T cell responses to AZD1222 COVID-19 vaccine. The CDR3 is made up of 16 amino acids. After removal of 2 bases from V and 2 bases from J, the junction contained 1 base not matched to a gene. Per the germline V gene, CDR1 is SGHVS and CDR2 is FNYEAQ. Second-dose groups at about 4 or about 12 weeks were pooled. Libraries were prepared by immunoSEQ multiplex PCR; TCRdb keeps only in-frame clonotypes and omits some of them. The sample includes 95,000 to 150,000 clones, approximately 94% of them seen just once. The material sequenced was peripheral blood, taken 28 days after the second AZD1222 dose. This rearrangement joins TRBV7-6 to TRBJ2-6, with 9 bases aligning to TRBD1. The sequence was obtained from an adult who received the AZD1222 COVID-19 vaccine. CDR3 nucleotides: TGTGCCAGCAGCTTACGGACAGGGGCTGGGGCCAACGTCCTGACTTTC. Its translation is CASSLRTGAGANVLTF.